This entry describes one TCR beta chain. The sample originates from a study of blood T cell repertoires in COVID-19. Looking at the study overall: There were acute and convalescent COVID-19 samples, and they came from the United States, Italy and Spain. PBMCs, B-cell-depleted T cells, or T cells provided the cDNA or gDNA that made up the material.

Original data processing: Amplification with reference gene primers provided the estimates of nucleated cell counts. Method: immunoSEQ multiplex PCR; TCRdb's copy keeps in-frame clones and lacks some. V and J calls and clone size are given by that table; D and trimming were obtained from the DNA. This table holds fewer than 250,000 clones, about 83% found once. This CDR3 comprises 14 residues. The V end lost 5 bases, the J end lost 1 base, and 12 bases lay between the germline ends. CDR1 and CDR2 (germline): SEHNR, FQNEAQ (reference sequence). The specimen sequenced was peripheral blood. This chain joins TRBV7-9 and TRBJ2-7, with D unresolved. This clonotype originated in a woman aged 70-85 years with active or convalescent COVID-19. This CDR3 reads CASSQIPGSYEQYF. The DNA of the CDR3 is TGTGCCAGCAGCCAAATCCCCGGGTCCTACGAGCAGTACTTC.